A selection of T cell receptor beta chains follows, all from one sample in a study of cytomegalovirus exposure and HLA in healthy donors. Repertoires were generated with immunoSEQ multiplex PCR, while TCRdb's copy carries only in-frame clones and drops some. The data hold fewer than 150,000 clones, with about 72% observed a single time. Sequencing used PBMCs. These receptors were taken from a man aged 45 to 65 in good health and CMV-seropositive. CDR3s include the opening cysteine and the closing phenylalanine or tryptophan. Each record gives: D gene, clone size, J gene, V gene, CDR3 DNA, CDR3 protein. D genes are given only for firm matches. The size entry is marked missing in some rows and otherwise reads once, few, many or a size class.

. . TRBJ1-1 TRBV29-1 TGCAGCGGGGGGGGCAGTGAGTACACTGAAGCTTTCTTT CSGGGSEYTEAFF
. . TRBJ1-5 TRBV6-6 TGTGCCAGCAGTTACTCGGCTGGTCAGCCCCAGCATTTT CASSYSAGQPQHF
. few TRBJ2-5 TRBV13 TGTGCCAGCAGCTTAAGTCAGTTCCAAGAGACCCAGTACTTC CASSLSQFQETQYF
TRBD2 few TRBJ2-5 TRBV27 TGTGCCAGCACCCCCGGGACTAGCGGGAGGGCAGGGACCCAGTACTTC CASTPGTSGRAGTQYF
TRBD2 . TRBJ2-3 TRBV6-1 TGTGCCAGCAGTGAAATCGGGAGGAGCACAGATACGCAGTATTTT CASSEIGRSTDTQYF
. . TRBJ1-1 TRBV7-6 TGTGCCAGCAGCTTAGAGCGAGGACAGAGGGGCACTGAAGCTTTCTTT CASSLERGQRGTEAFF
. . TRBJ1-6 TRBV5-6 TGTGCCAGCAGCTTTCAAGGGGGACCCCTCCACTTT CASSFQGGPLHF
TRBD1 . TRBJ1-3 TRBV5-8 TGTGCCAGCAGCTTGGAGGGGGCTTCTGGAAACACCATATATTTT CASSLEGASGNTIYF
TRBD1 . TRBJ2-7 TRBV2 TGTGCCAGCAGGGTAGTAGGGGACAGGGGGCTTTACGAGCAGTACTTC CASRVVGDRGLYEQYF
. . TRBJ2-5 TRBV18 TGTGCCAGCTCACCGCTCCCGAGGGAGACCCAGTACTTC CASSPLPRETQYF
. . TRBJ2-3 TRBV27 TGTGCCAGCAGTTTGCGGGGCACGCAGACAGATACGCAGTATTTT CASSLRGTQTDTQYF
TRBD2 . TRBJ2-7 TRBV4-1 TGCGCCAGCAGCCTAAATAGAGCGGGAAGCTACGAGCAGTACTTC CASSLNRAGSYEQYF
. once TRBJ2-1 TRBV4-2 TGTGCCAGCAGCCAAGACTACTATACAGGCTTATCCTACAATGAGCAGTTCTTC CASSQDYYTGLSYNEQFF
TRBD2 . TRBJ2-7 TRBV4-3 TGCGCCAGCAGCCAAGTGTACGGGGGGGCCTACGAGCAGTACTTC CASSQVYGGAYEQYF
TRBD2 . TRBJ2-1 TRBV6-5 TGTGCCACCACCCGGGGGGGGTCCTACAATGAGCAGTTCTTC CATTRGGSYNEQFF
. . TRBJ1-5 TRBV7-9 TGTGCCAGCAGCACCCGGGGGGATCAGCCCCAGCATTTT CASSTRGDQPQHF
. . TRBJ2-5 TRBV6-5 TGTGCCAGCAGTTACTCGAGAAGTTCGTATCGAGAGACCCAGTACTTC CASSYSRSSYRETQYF
TRBD1 . TRBJ2-1 TRBV11-2 TGTGCCAGCAGCTTAGGGGCAGGGGGAATAAGCGAGCAGTTCTTC CASSLGAGGISEQFF
. . TRBJ2-1 TRBV2 TGTGCCAGCAGTCAGGGAAACAATGAGCAGTTCTTC CASSQGNNEQFF
. . TRBJ1-1 TRBV7-9 TGTGCCAGCAGCGAACAGGGATTGAACACTGAAGCTTTCTTT CASSEQGLNTEAFF
. few TRBJ2-7 TRBV5-1 TGCGCCAGCAGCCCCGCGGCAGGGGTGGCCTACGAGCAGTACTTC CASSPAAGVAYEQYF
. . TRBJ1-4 TRBV7-6 TGTGCCAGCAGCTTAGCGGAGGGACCAACTAATGAAAAACTGTTTTTT CASSLAEGPTNEKLFF
. . TRBJ1-2 TRBV7-9 TGTGCCAGCAGCTTAACAGGGACTGGCTACACCTTC CASSLTGTGYTF
. . TRBJ1-1 TRBV14 TGTGCCAGCAGCCTCAGGAAGGCCACTGAAGCTTTCTTT CASSLRKATEAFF
TRBD1 . TRBJ1-2 TRBV19 TGTGCCAGTACTCCGGACAGGGGACGCAACTATGGCTACACCTTC CASTPDRGRNYGYTF
. . TRBJ1-4 TRBV9 TGTGCCAGCAGCGCCGCGACAGAGCCGAATGAAAAACTGTTTTTT CASSAATEPNEKLFF
TRBD2 . TRBJ2-3 TRBV4-3 TGCGCCAGCAGCCATTCCCTTGGACTAGGCCCAGATACGCAGTATTTT CASSHSLGLGPDTQYF
. few TRBJ2-7 TRBV5-1 TGCGCCAGCAGCAAGGACAGCTACGAGCAGTACTTC CASSKDSYEQYF